This T cell receptor beta chain appears in the sequencing data of a study of blood T cell repertoires in COVID-19. As for the study in general: Specimens from acute and convalescent COVID-19 originated in the United States, Italy and Spain. PBMCs, B-cell-depleted T cells, or T cells were the source of the cDNA or gDNA that made up the material.

Study processing details: From reference gene primer amplification, estimates of nucleated cell counts were derived. Clones were read by immunoSEQ multiplex PCR, and TCRdb kept only the in-frame ones, dropping some. V and J calls and clone size are given by that table; D and trimming were obtained from the DNA. Found here are roughly 20,000 clones, roughly 91% of them singletons; the top ten hold less than 6%. The germline V gene encodes CDR1 MDHEN and CDR2 SYDVKM. This CDR3 contains 13 residues. The V and J ends lost 5 bases and 10 bases respectively, with 17 bases between them. V and J are TRBV28 and TRBJ1-2; possibly TRBD1 for D (6 bases). Input material: peripheral blood. The clonotype originates from a human donor in a cohort sampled during active COVID-19. The CDR3 here is CASSLLSQGYYTF. The CDR3 region has the DNA TGTGCCAGCAGTCTCCTAAGTCAGGGGTACTACACCTTC.